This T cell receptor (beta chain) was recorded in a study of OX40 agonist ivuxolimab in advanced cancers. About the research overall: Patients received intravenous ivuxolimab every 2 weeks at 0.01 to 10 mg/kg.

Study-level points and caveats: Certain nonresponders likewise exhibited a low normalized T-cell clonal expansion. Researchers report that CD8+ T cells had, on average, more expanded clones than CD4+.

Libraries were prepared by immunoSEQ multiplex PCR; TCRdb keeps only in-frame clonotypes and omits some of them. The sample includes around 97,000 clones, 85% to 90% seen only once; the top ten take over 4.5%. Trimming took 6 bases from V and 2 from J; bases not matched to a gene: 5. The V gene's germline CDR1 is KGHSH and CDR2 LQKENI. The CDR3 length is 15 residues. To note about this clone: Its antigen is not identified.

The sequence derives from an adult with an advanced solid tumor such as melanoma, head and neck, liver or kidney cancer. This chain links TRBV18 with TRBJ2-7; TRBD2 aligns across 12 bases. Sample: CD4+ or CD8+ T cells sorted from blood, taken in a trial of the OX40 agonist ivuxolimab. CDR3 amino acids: CASSRLAGGTYEQYF. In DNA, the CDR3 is TGTGCCAGCTCTCGCCTAGCGGGAGGGACCTACGAGCAGTACTTC.